These 14 T cell receptor beta chains were sequenced from one sample in a study of T cell responses to AZD1222 COVID-19 vaccine. Assay: immunoSEQ multiplex PCR; the TCRdb copy retains only in-frame clones and omits some. Of over 100,000 clones listed, about 90% are singletons. This specimen was peripheral blood, taken on day 0 of AZD1222 vaccination. The receptor source for this set is an adult in good health.

This rearrangement joins TRBV4-2 to TRBJ2-2; no definite D call. The CDR3 runs 13 residues. V lost 5 bases, J lost 3 bases, and 7 bases lay in between. CDR1 is LGHNA, CDR2 YNFKEQ, per germline. The CDR3 loop is CASSYWDTGELFF. The CDR3 coding sequence is TGTGCCAGCAGCTACTGGGACACCGGGGAGCTGTTTTTT.

The chain has TRBV6-5 and TRBJ1-1, with D perhaps matching TRBD1 (5 bases). Per the germline V gene, CDR1 is MNHEY and CDR2 is SVGAGI. This CDR3 comprises 15 residues. Trimming removed 2 bases at V and 4 bases at J, with 14 bases between. The CDR3 DNA sequence: TGTGCCAGCAGTTACGGGAGGGGCTGGAGCACTGAAGCTTTCTTT. Protein sequence: CASSYGRGWSTEAFF.

The V call is TRBV30, the J call TRBJ1-2; 7 positions agree with TRBD1. Germline trimming cut 0 bases from V and 4 bases from J; bases unmatched to any gene: 5. This CDR3 has 14 residues. Germline V gives CDR1 GTSNPN, CDR2 SVGIG (reference sequence). The CDR3 protein is CAWSVRDSVYGYTF. In DNA, the CDR3 is TGTGCCTGGAGTGTACGGGACAGCGTCTATGGCTACACCTTC.

This clone was observed once. The chain employs TRBV9 and TRBJ1-1, with 7 bases lining up with TRBD1. CDR1 SGDLS and CDR2 YYNGEE come from the germline V gene. Trimming removed 0 bases from V and 11 bases from J; junction bases left unmatched: 4. CDR3 length equals 12 residues. The CDR3 here is CASSVGRGLAFF. DNA for the CDR3: TGTGCCAGCAGCGTAGGGAGGGGGCTCGCTTTCTTT.

The chain uses TRBV27 and TRBJ1-5; 7 bases agree with TRBD1. Germline CDR1 reads MNHEY; CDR2 reads SMNVEV (reference sequence). The CDR3 loop spans 13 amino acids. Trimming cost V 5 bases and J 6 bases; bases outside gene matches: 4. The CDR3 region is CASSPTGLQPQHF. In nucleotides, the CDR3 is TGTGCCAGCAGTCCGACAGGGCTTCAGCCCCAGCATTTT.

V usage is TRBV20-1 and J usage is TRBJ1-5; possible D gene TRBD1, 6 bases. This CDR3 is 13 amino acids long. The germline V gene encodes CDR1 DFQATT and CDR2 SNEGSKA (reference sequence). V dropped 3 bases and J dropped 5 bases, with 11 bases sitting between them. CDR3 DNA sequence: TGCAGTGCTAGTGGACAGTTCGATCAGCCCCAGCATTTT. It codes for CSASGQFDQPQHF.

V gene TRBV7-8 combines with J gene TRBJ2-7, with D possibly being TRBD1 (6 bases). Trimming pared 5 bases from V and 2 bases from J, leaving 16 bases between. This CDR3 region has 15 residues. Germline V gene lookup returns CDR1 SGHVS and CDR2 FQNEAQ. The CDR3, as DNA: TGTGCCAGCAGCAGGCTCACAGGGAAACCCTACGAGCAGTACTTC. It yields the protein CASSRLTGKPYEQYF.

Turning to this clone: The same CDR3 is also encoded by other DNA sequences in this sample. The CDR3 nucleotides read TGTGCCAGCAGCGCTACTAGCGGCGGCACAGATACGCAGTATTTT. This translates into CASSATSGGTDTQYF. This chain uses TRBV9 with TRBJ2-3, with TRBD2 identical over 8 bases. The CDR3 contains 15 residues. The germline V gene encodes CDR1 SGDLS and CDR2 YYNGEE. Trimming at V came to 3 bases and at J to 1 base, leaving 4 bases not matched to a gene.

The chain is built from TRBV9 and TRBJ2-7; 12 bases match TRBD2. CDR3 size: 14 residues. Trimming removed 1 base from V and 7 bases from J; junction bases left unmatched: 3. Germline values: CDR1 SGDLS, CDR2 YYNGEE. CDR3 sequence: CASSVLAGGDEQYF. CDR3 DNA: TGTGCCAGCAGCGTACTAGCGGGAGGGGATGAGCAGTACTTC. Using reference TRBV9 and TRBJ2-7 for the parts outside the CDR3, the full variable domain is DSGVTQTPKHLITATGQRVTLRCSPRSGDLSVYWYQQSLDQGLQFLIQYYNGEERAKGNILERFSAQQFPDLHSELNLSSLELGDSALYFCASSVLAGGDEQYFGPGTRLTVT.

The J gene is TRBJ2-7, the V gene TRBV11-2; D is possibly TRBD1 (5 bases). V lost 3 bases to trimming and J lost 2 bases, with 8 bases between them. This CDR3 region has 13 residues. Germline CDR1 is SGHAT and CDR2 is FQNNGV. The CDR3 loop is CASSFQGTYEQYF. CDR3 DNA sequence: TGTGCCAGCAGCTTCCAGGGAACCTACGAGCAGTACTTC.

The V and J genes are TRBV5-1 and TRBJ1-4; D is unresolved. CDR1 is SGHRS, CDR2 YFSETQ, per germline. Trimming stripped 4 bases from V and 6 bases from J, with 16 bases between. CDR3 size: 15 residues. This CDR3 is CASSPLPEQYEKLFF. In DNA form, the CDR3 reads TGCGCCAGCAGCCCGTTACCAGAACAGTATGAAAAACTGTTTTTT.

V usage is TRBV7-2 and J usage is TRBJ1-5; D not certain. CDR1 is SGHTA, CDR2 FQGNSA, per germline. This CDR3 has 12 amino acids. V was cut by 5 bases and J by 6 bases, with 8 bases left in between. The CDR3 sequence is CASSHYPQPQHF. The CDR3 DNA sequence: TGTGCCAGCAGCCACTACCCTCAGCCCCAGCATTTT.

The chain joins TRBV20-1 to TRBJ2-3; 10 nucleotides match TRBD2. CDR3 length: 15 residues. V shed 3 bases, J shed 3 bases, and the junction held 6 bases outside the gene matches. CDR1 and CDR2 (germline): DFQATT, SNEGSKA (reference sequence). The CDR3, as DNA: TGCAGTGCTAGTTCTCCAGCGGGGGGGACAGATACGCAGTATTTT. Its protein product is CSASSPAGGTDTQYF.

This clone occurred once. The J gene is TRBJ1-6, the V gene TRBV25-1; D remains unclear. V lost 1 base to trimming and J lost 10 bases, with 8 bases between them. This CDR3 contains 13 residues. Germline V gene lookup returns CDR1 MGHDK and CDR2 SYGVNS. The CDR3 nucleotides read TGTGCCAGCAGTGAATCTCTGGTATCACCCCTCCACTTT. Residues: CASSESLVSPLHF.